This T cell receptor (beta chain) was captured by sequencing in a study of Graves' ophthalmopathy and Graves' hyperthyroidism. Germline loops: CDR1 SGHTA, CDR2 FQGNSA. The V end lost 1 base, the J end lost 4 bases, and 13 bases lay between the germline ends. CDR3 length: 15 amino acids. RNA transcripts served as template for amplifying TCR beta CDR3 sequences. The workflow started with a first-round RT-PCR run with HTBI primers and then moved on to a second-round multiplex PCR. TCRdb independently ran MiXCR on the multiplex PCR reads; one entry per CDR3 protein. The sample contains 500,000 to 600,000 distinct CDR3 sequences, roughly 39% of which appear only once. This clonotype showed up many times.

Input material: peripheral blood or thyroid tissue (not recorded which). This chain links TRBV7-2 with TRBJ2-5; D might be TRBD1 or TRBD2, each matching 5 bases. The sequence derives from an adult man with Graves' hyperthyroidism. The chain's CDR3 is CASSLDSRDGETQYF. CDR3 DNA: TGTGCCAGCAGCTTAGATTCCCGGGACGGAGAGACCCAGTACTTC.